The rows below give T cell receptor beta chains drawn from one sample of a study of blood T cell repertoires in COVID-19. TCRdb keeps only in-frame clones here, not all; method: immunoSEQ multiplex PCR. The data show about 260,000 clones, about 85% seen once. The sequenced sample was peripheral blood. These receptors came from a man in his 60s with acute or convalescent COVID-19. CDR3s include the opening cysteine and the closing phenylalanine or tryptophan. The D gene is left open where the match is weak. Clone sizes are given selectively: once, few, many, or a class where the clone is expanded.

clone_size d_call j_call v_call cdr3_nt cdr3_aa
NA TRBD1 TRBJ2-7 TRBV5-1 TGCGCCAGCAGCTTAGAGGGGGCGAAGTACTTC CASSLEGAKYF
few NA TRBJ1-2 TRBV30 TGTGCCTGGAGTACAGTCTACTATGGCTACACCTTC CAWSTVYYGYTF
NA TRBD1 TRBJ1-1 TRBV29-1 TGCAGCGTGGGGGGACAGCAGAGCACTGAAGCTTTCTTT CSVGGQQSTEAFF
NA NA TRBJ1-1 TRBV2 TGTGCCAGCAGGGGACTCTCGGGGACTGAAGCTTTCTTT CASRGLSGTEAFF
NA TRBD1 TRBJ2-7 TRBV25-1 TGTGCCAGCAGTGGGGACAGGGGGTTTTACGAGCAGTACTTC CASSGDRGFYEQYF
NA TRBD1 TRBJ2-3 TRBV6-2/TRBV6-3 TGTGCCAGCAGTCTACAGGGGGCGCAGAAAGATACGCAGTATTTT CASSLQGAQKDTQYF
NA NA TRBJ1-5 TRBV2 TGTGCCAGCAGTGACCGGGGGTGGAATCAGCCCCAGCATTTT CASSDRGWNQPQHF
NA NA TRBJ1-2 TRBV29-1 TGCAGCGTTGAAGATCGGAACACAGCTAACTATGGCTACACCTTC CSVEDRNTANYGYTF
NA NA TRBJ2-1 TRBV4-2 TGTGCCAGCACCCCCCGGGGGGCCAATGAGCAGTTCTTC CASTPRGANEQFF
few TRBD2 TRBJ2-7 TRBV7-2 TGTGCCAGTACCCTAGTAGCGGGAGGTACTTACTACGAGCAGTACTTC CASTLVAGGTYYEQYF
NA NA TRBJ2-1 TRBV15 TGTGCCACCAGCAGAGATCGGGATGAGCAGTTCTTC CATSRDRDEQFF
NA TRBD2 TRBJ2-3 TRBV4-1 TGCGCCAGCAGCCAAGATAGTCTAGCGGGGGGAGATACGCAGTATTTT CASSQDSLAGGDTQYF
once TRBD2 TRBJ2-7 TRBV6-5 TGTGCCAGCAGCACGGCTAGCGGGAGTTCTCACGAGCAGTACTTC CASSTASGSSHEQYF
NA NA TRBJ2-5 TRBV10-1 TGCGCCAGCAGTGATTCTAGCACAGAGACCCAGTACTTC CASSDSSTETQYF
NA TRBD2 TRBJ2-1 TRBV7-2 TGTGCCAGCAGCTCAGGACTAGCGGGAGTGGGTGAGCAGTTCTTC CASSSGLAGVGEQFF
NA TRBD2 TRBJ2-2 TRBV4-1 TGCGCCAGCAGCCAGGTTGATATGGGACTAGCCGCCGGGGAGCTGTTTTTT CASSQVDMGLAAGELFF
NA TRBD2 TRBJ2-1 TRBV18 TGTGCCAGCTCACCGGACCCGGGACTAGCGGGGGGGCTCTACAATGAGCAGTTCTTC CASSPDPGLAGGLYNEQFF
NA NA TRBJ1-1 TRBV7-3 TGTGCCAGCAGCCGACTCCCAATGAATGCCGGGACACAGAACACTGAAGCTTTCTTT CASSRLPMNAGTQNTEAFF
NA TRBD1 TRBJ1-2 TRBV19 TGTGCCAGTAGTGCCGGACAGGGGTATGGCTACACCTTC CASSAGQGYGYTF
NA TRBD2 TRBJ2-7 TRBV20-1 TGCAGTGCTAGTGCGGGGGTGAGGTACGAGCAGTACTTC CSASAGVRYEQYF
NA TRBD2 TRBJ2-2 TRBV27 TGTGCCAGCAGTTTCGAAGCGGGAATGAACACCGGGGAGCTGTTTTTT CASSFEAGMNTGELFF
NA NA TRBJ1-6 TRBV6-2/TRBV6-3 TGTGCCAGCAGTTACCCCGGACTCTATTCACCCCTCCACTTT CASSYPGLYSPLHF
NA NA TRBJ2-2 TRBV5-4 TGTGCCAGCAGCTTCCGCGCCCAAGCGAACACCGGGGAGCTGTTTTTT CASSFRAQANTGELFF
NA TRBD1 TRBJ2-7 TRBV7-6 TGTGCCAGCAGCTTAGGATGGGCAGGGGGACAGGGTAGCGAGCAGTACTTC CASSLGWAGGQGSEQYF
NA TRBD2 TRBJ2-3 TRBV28 TGTGCCAGCAGCTCGAAGACTAGCGGGAGGGCGGCTACGCAGTATTTT CASSSKTSGRAATQYF
once NA TRBJ1-5 TRBV19 TGTGCCAGTAGTATGGGCAGGGTTATGGGGCCCCAGCATTTT CASSMGRVMGPQHF
NA NA TRBJ2-2 TRBV19 TGTGCCAGTAGTATTTTGGGAGGCACCGGGGAGCTGTTTTTT CASSILGGTGELFF
NA NA TRBJ1-6 TRBV18 TGTGCCAGCTCACCACCGCCCCGGAATTCACCCCTCCACTTT CASSPPPRNSPLHF
NA TRBD2 TRBJ2-1 TRBV4-2 TGTGCCAGCAGCCAAGATAGTCAGCGGGGTTACAATGAGCAGTTCTTC CASSQDSQRGYNEQFF
NA TRBD1 TRBJ1-1 TRBV19 TGTGCCAGTAGTTCTCCGGGACAGGGGGCGGGGGCTTTCTTT CASSSPGQGAGAFF
NA NA TRBJ2-7 TRBV11-2 TGTGCCAGCAGCTTAGAATCGGTCGGGGTTCTCGAGCAGTACTTC CASSLESVGVLEQYF
NA NA TRBJ2-1 TRBV2 TGTGCCAGCAGGAGAGCGCCCTTGGCGTACAATGAGCAGTTCTTC CASRRAPLAYNEQFF
NA TRBD2 TRBJ2-3 TRBV9 TGTGCCAGCAGCGTAGGCTCTAGCGGGGGGATGAGTACGCAGTATTTT CASSVGSSGGMSTQYF
NA TRBD1 TRBJ2-3 TRBV5-1 TGCGCCAGCAGCTCCCGCATCCGACAGGGGAAGTATTCAGATACGCAGTATTTT CASSSRIRQGKYSDTQYF
NA TRBD1 TRBJ1-6 TRBV6-2/TRBV6-3 TGTGCCAGCAGTTACTCAAGGACAGGGAATTCACCCCTCCACTTT CASSYSRTGNSPLHF